These 29 T cell receptor beta chains originate from one sample sequenced in a study of T cells after yellow fever vaccination. One entry per CDR3 protein, called by TCRdb with MiXCR from the 5' RACE reads. The table has around 310,000 distinct CDR3 sequences, 8.7% seen once. The material was PBMCs, obtained on the day of the first yellow fever vaccination. The receptors stem from a man aged 18 to 29 who received the YFV17D yellow fever vaccine.

This clonotype was observed a few times. The genes are TRBV12-3 or TRBV12-4 and TRBJ2-3, with 13 bases aligning to TRBD2. The J segment lost 2 bases and the V segment lost 5 bases, leaving 4 bases of the junction unmatched. The length of the CDR3 is 16 residues. CDR3 nucleotides: TGTGCCAGCAGTGGGACTAGCGGGGCATCCACAGATACGCAGTATTTT. Its translation: CASSGTSGASTDTQYF.

The CDR3 protein is CARGVRQGTGELFF. Here the CDR3 DNA reads TGTGCCAGGGGGGTCCGACAGGGCACCGGGGAGCTGTTTTTT. The chain uses TRBV6-4 and TRBJ2-2, with 7 bases fitting TRBD1. Germline CDR1 reads MRHNA; CDR2 reads SNTAGT. The CDR3 is 14 amino acids. Losses at the gene ends were 9 bases for V and 4 bases for J; bases not matched to a gene: 8.

This clonotype occurred many times. The rearrangement uses TRBV7-3 and TRBJ1-1; D is ambiguous. Trimming took off 5 bases at V and 4 bases at J, with 11 bases between the two ends. This CDR3 is built from 13 residues. Germline CDR1 SGHTA, CDR2 FQGTGA. The CDR3 reads CASSPEGSTEAFF. The CDR3 DNA sequence: TGTGCCAGCAGCCCTGAGGGTTCCACTGAAGCTTTCTTT.

This clonotype occurred many times. The V call is TRBV11-2, the J call TRBJ2-7, with D possibly matching TRBD1 (6 bases). V was shortened by 2 bases and J by 0 bases, with 8 bases between the two germline ends. This CDR3 comprises 14 residues. The germline gives CDR1 SGHAT, CDR2 FQNNGV. The CDR3 loop is CASSLPTGSYEQYF. The CDR3 DNA reads TGTGCCAGCAGCTTACCGACAGGCTCCTACGAGCAGTACTTC.

J is TRBJ1-6 and V is TRBV30, with a weak D call TRBD1 (5 bases). There are 13 residues in the CDR3. Germline V lookup: CDR1 GTSNPN, CDR2 SVGIG (reference sequence). V was shortened by 3 bases and J by 10 bases, with 13 bases between the two germline ends. The CDR3 DNA follows: TGTGCCTGGAGCTCGCGGGGGGGATCACCCCTCCACTTT. Its translation: CAWSSRGGSPLHF.

The V gene is TRBV27, the J gene TRBJ2-1; D may be TRBD1 (5 bases). Germline V CDR1 and CDR2: MNHEY, SMNVEV (reference sequence). This CDR3 comprises 17 residues. V was clipped by 6 bases and J by 2 bases, with 20 bases between them. The CDR3 region is CASSYRPAEGAYNEQFF. The CDR3 nucleotides are TGTGCCAGCAGCTATCGACCGGCGGAAGGGGCCTACAATGAGCAGTTCTTC.

This clonotype has only a few counts. The chain has TRBV6-2 or TRBV6-3 and TRBJ1-6, with a tentative D call TRBD1 (5 bases). The CDR3 loop spans 18 amino acids. CDR1 and CDR2 (germline): MNHEY, SVGEGT. The V gene lost 8 bases and the J gene lost 8 bases, with 28 bases spanning the gap. The chain's CDR3 is CASAGADAGFLSHSPLHF. The CDR3, as DNA: TGTGCCAGCGCCGGGGCCGATGCAGGCTTTTTGAGTCATTCACCCCTCCACTTT.

The rearrangement uses TRBV7-2 and TRBJ2-2, with D perhaps TRBD2 (5 bases). The CDR3 extends over 16 amino acids. Germline lookup yields CDR1 SGHTA and CDR2 FQGNSA. V was shortened by 2 bases and J by 2 bases, with 12 bases between the two germline ends. The CDR3 is CASSLWIGVNTGELFF. The CDR3 DNA follows: TGTGCCAGCAGCTTATGGATCGGGGTTAACACCGGGGAGCTGTTTTTT.

V and J are TRBV29-1 and TRBJ2-5, with unresolved D. Trimming removed 0 bases from V and 4 bases from J, with 6 bases in between. The CDR3 has 12 residues. Germline V gives CDR1 SQVTM, CDR2 ANQGSEA. This CDR3 reads CSVEEGSETQYF. CDR3 sequence (DNA): TGCAGCGTTGAAGAGGGGTCAGAGACCCAGTACTTC.

DNA for the CDR3: TGTGCCAGCAGTTACTACCCAGGGAATAATTCACCCCTCCACTTT. Translation: CASSYYPGNNSPLHF. V and J are TRBV6-5 and TRBJ1-6; D may be TRBD1 (5 bases). The V gene's germline CDR1 is MNHEY and CDR2 SVGAGI. The V end lost 1 base, the J end lost 5 bases, and 9 bases lay between the germline ends. This CDR3 contains 15 residues.

This clonotype was seen ten or more times. The J gene is TRBJ2-3, the V gene TRBV7-2; TRBD2 aligns across 7 bases. The CDR3 has 14 amino acids. CDR1 SGHTA and CDR2 FQGNSA come from the germline V gene. Trimming took 0 bases from V and 6 from J; bases not matched to a gene: 3. Here the CDR3 reads CASSLASGVDTQYF. CDR3 DNA: TGTGCCAGCAGCTTAGCCAGCGGGGTGGATACGCAGTATTTT.

This clonotype was detected a few times. The CDR3 DNA reads as TGTGCCATCTCCCGGTCTAGCGGGGTCTCCTACGAGCAGTACTTC. Its translation is CAISRSSGVSYEQYF. The J gene is TRBJ2-7, the V gene TRBV5-4, with TRBD2 identical over 9 bases. CDR3 length: 15 amino acids. Germline CDR1 reads SGHNT; CDR2 reads YYREEE (reference sequence). The J segment lost 0 bases and the V segment lost 9 bases, leaving 10 bases of the junction unmatched.

J is TRBJ2-5 and V is TRBV5-1; 7 bases map to TRBD1. CDR1 and CDR2 (germline): SGHRS, YFSETQ. J gave up 5 bases and V 1 base, and 2 bases lay outside the gene matches. This CDR3 region has 13 residues. The CDR3 DNA is TGCGCCAGCAGCTTGCAGGGGGTGGAGACCCAGTACTTC. It is translated as CASSLQGVETQYF.

J is TRBJ1-5 and V is TRBV4-1; TRBD1 might be the D (6 bases). Trimming took 4 bases from V and 9 from J, leaving 16 bases between them. The CDR3 totals 14 residues. CDR1 is MGHRA, CDR2 YSYEKL, per germline. The CDR3 bases are TGCGCCAGCAGCCCGGCAGGGGTGGGGCGGCCCCAGCATTTT. It encodes CASSPAGVGRPQHF.

V usage is TRBV30 and J usage is TRBJ1-6; no clear D gene. The CDR3 sequence is 11 residues long. Looked up from germline, CDR1 is GTSNPN and CDR2 is SVGIG (reference sequence). Trimming stripped 3 bases from V and 14 bases from J, with 11 bases between. CDR3 nucleotide sequence: TGTGCCTGGAGCCCTTTGAAGACCCTCCACTTT. Translation gives CAWSPLKTLHF. The entire variable domain, with the rest obtained from reference TRBV30 and TRBJ1-6, is as follows: SQTIHQWPATLVQPVGSPLSLECTVEGTSNPNLYWYRQAAGRGLQLLFYSVGIGQISSEVPQNLSASRPQDRQFILSSKKLLLSDSGFYLCAWSPLKTLHFGNGTRLTVT.

This clonotype was seen at least ten times. The CDR3 nucleotides are TGCAGTGCTAGAGAAACAGGGGGTGAAGCTTTCTTT. Translation: CSARETGGEAFF. This chain uses TRBV20-1 with TRBJ1-1, with TRBD1 identical over 8 bases. CDR3 length: 12 residues. V shed 0 bases, J shed 7 bases, and the junction held 1 base outside the gene matches. Per the germline V gene, CDR1 is DFQATT and CDR2 is SNEGSKA (reference sequence).

As for this clonotype: Its ends do not fully match the called genes, so a read error is possible. V gene TRBV7-7 combines with J gene TRBJ2-2; weak D call: TRBD2 (5 bases). The CDR3 runs to 16 residues. Germline V CDR1 and CDR2: SSHAT, FNYEAQ (reference sequence). The CDR3 DNA reads TGTGCTAGCAGCTTCTCCCGGACTGCGAACACCGGGGAGCTGTTTTTT. Encoded protein: CASSFSRTANTGELFF. The full variable domain, in which reference TRBV7-7 and TRBJ2-2 provide the parts outside the CDR3, is GAGVSQSPRYKVTKRGQDVTLRCDPISSHATLYWYQQALGQGPEFLTYFNYEAQPDKSGLPSDRFSAERPEGSISTLTIQRTEQRDSAMYRCASSFSRTANTGELFFGEGSRLTVL.

This clonotype turned up a few times. The chain employs TRBV10-3 and TRBJ2-7, with TRBD2 as a possible D gene (5 bases). The germline V gene encodes CDR1 ENHRY and CDR2 SYGVKD. Trimming removed 0 bases from V and 1 base from J, with 13 bases in between. The CDR3 length is 16 residues. CDR3 coding DNA: TGTGCCATCAGTGAGTCCCTTATACTAGTTTCCTACGAGCAGTACTTC. As protein: CAISESLILVSYEQYF.

There are a few counts of this clonotype. The chain recombines TRBV12-3 or TRBV12-4 with TRBJ2-1; no clear D. The CDR3 totals 14 residues. Trimming cost V 7 bases and J 7 bases, with 17 bases left between them. CDR3 sequence: CASNGHRTGNEQFF. The CDR3 DNA sequence: TGTGCCAGCAATGGGCACCGGACGGGTAATGAGCAGTTCTTC.

In the case of this clonotype: One end of the junction is discordant with germline, which a read error may explain. V is TRBV7-7 and J is TRBJ2-5; 7 nucleotides align to TRBD2. CDR1 SSHAT and CDR2 FNYEAQ come from the germline V gene (reference sequence). This CDR3 is 13 amino acids long. This CDR3 reads CASSYRDYQTQYF. Written as DNA, the CDR3 is TGTGCTAGCAGCTACCGGGACTACCAGACCCAGTACTTC.

The V and J genes are TRBV5-4 and TRBJ2-2, with D possibly matching TRBD1 (6 bases). This CDR3 has 15 amino acids. Germline assignment: CDR1 SGHNT and CDR2 YYREEE (reference sequence). Trimming cost V 2 bases and J 6 bases, with 14 bases left between them. DNA of the CDR3: TGTGCCAGCAGCTTACAGGGTACATTCGCCGGGGAGCTGTTTTTT. Translating it yields CASSLQGTFAGELFF. The whole variable domain, remainder taken from reference TRBV5-4 and TRBJ2-2, is ETGVTQSPTHLIKTRGQQVTLRCSSQSGHNTVSWYQQALGQGPQFIFQYYREEENGRGNFPPRFSGLQFPNYSSELNVNALELDDSALYLCASSLQGTFAGELFFGEGSRLTVL.

In its sample, this clonotype was seen a few times. This rearrangement joins TRBV5-1 to TRBJ2-2; D not resolved. V was pared by 1 base and J by 0 bases, with 4 bases between. Per germline, CDR1 SGHRS and CDR2 YFSETQ. The CDR3 loop spans 14 amino acids. CDR3 residues: CASSLFPNTGELFF. Here the CDR3 DNA reads TGCGCCAGCAGCTTGTTCCCGAACACCGGGGAGCTGTTTTTT.

This clonotype was counted a few times. V gene TRBV6-2 or TRBV6-3 combines with J gene TRBJ1-5; TRBD1 agrees at 9 bases. The CDR3 has 16 amino acids. Germline assignment: CDR1 MNHEY and CDR2 SVGEGT. Trimming took 2 bases from V and 10 from J; bases not matched to a gene: 12. DNA for the CDR3: TGTGCCAGCAGTTACAAGGACAGGGGCCAGGGTCTACCCCAGCATTTT. It yields the protein CASSYKDRGQGLPQHF.

The table lists this clonotype with a few counts. The chain uses TRBV19 and TRBJ1-5, with D unclear. Trimming took off 9 bases at V and 7 bases at J, with 13 bases between the two ends. Germline V gene lookup returns CDR1 LNHDA and CDR2 SQIVND (reference sequence). The CDR3 covers 12 residues. The CDR3 region has the DNA TGTGCCAGGACGCGGGGTAGGCAGCCCCAGCATTTT. Translating gives CARTRGRQPQHF.

The chain carries TRBV6-1 and TRBJ1-2; D is uncertain. The V end was cut by 9 bases, the J end by 1 base, with 15 bases between. This CDR3 comprises 14 residues. Germline V gene sequence: CDR1 MNHNS, CDR2 SASEGT. The DNA of the CDR3 is TGTGCCAGTACCCTTGGACCCCTTAACTATGGCTACACCTTC. It is translated as CASTLGPLNYGYTF.

This clonotype was counted at least ten times. CDR3 DNA: TGCGCCAGCAGCCGAGACAGCCTAAACACTGAAGCTTTCTTT. This encodes CASSRDSLNTEAFF. The V gene is TRBV4-3, the J gene TRBJ1-1; D is possibly TRBD1 (5 bases). CDR1 is LGHNA, CDR2 YSLEER, per germline. The CDR3 length is 14 residues. V was pared by 4 bases and J by 2 bases, with 11 bases between.

Concerning this clonotype: This may be a read error: a much more frequent sequence differs by one nucleotide. DNA for the CDR3: TGTGCCAGCAGTTACTCAGTTCAGACTAACTATGGCTACCCCTTC. Protein: CASSYSVQTNYGYPF. The chain recombines TRBV6-5 with TRBJ1-2; D is undetermined. Per the germline V gene, CDR1 is MNHEY and CDR2 is SVGAGI. The CDR3 extends over 15 amino acids.

This clonotype occurred many times. The chain combines TRBV19 with TRBJ1-2; possible D gene TRBD1, 5 bases. Trimming took 7 bases from V and 4 from J, leaving 10 bases between them. Germline-derived CDR1 and CDR2 are LNHDA and SQIVND (reference sequence). The CDR3 extends over 12 amino acids. The chain's CDR3 is CASTPDTYGYTF. The DNA of the CDR3 is TGTGCCAGTACCCCGGACACCTATGGCTACACCTTC.

The chain has TRBV7-2 and TRBJ1-5; D remains ambiguous. Trimming took off 1 base at V and 2 bases at J, with 12 bases between the two ends. The CDR3 runs 16 residues. Germline CDR1 is SGHTA and CDR2 is FQGNSA. This CDR3 is CASSLDGPRGNQPQHF. CDR3 bases: TGTGCCAGCAGCTTAGACGGGCCTCGAGGCAATCAGCCCCAGCATTTT.